This T cell receptor (beta chain) is drawn from a study of CD8 T cells in Susac syndrome. Reverse transcription of roughly 0.5 to 1 ug RNA was performed with random hexamers. An immunoSEQ multiplex PCR generated amplified TCR beta CDR3 products spanning 54 Vbeta and 13 Jbeta. TCRdb ran MiXCR on the immunoSEQ multiplex PCR reads and lists one entry per CDR3 protein. The data contain some 110,000 distinct CDR3 sequences, around 96% of them singletons. The CDR3 consists of 13 residues. V lost 7 bases and J lost 7, with 16 bases in between. Germline CDR1 SGHAT, CDR2 FQNNGV. Sequenced input: CD4+ T cells from PBMCs. The chain couples TRBV11-2 to TRBJ2-5; D gene uncertain. This TCR was sampled from a human donor in good health. Written as DNA, the CDR3 is TGTGCCAGCACTCTAGTGGGCTCGGGGACCCAGTACTTC. Amino acid sequence: CASTLVGSGTQYF. Variable domain in full (rest from reference TRBV11-2 and TRBJ2-5): EAGVAQSPRYKIIEKRQSVAFWCNPISGHATLYWYQQILGQGPKLLIQFQNNGVVDDSQLPKDRFSAERLKGVDSTLKIQPAKLEDSAVYLCASTLVGSGTQYFGPGTRLLVL.